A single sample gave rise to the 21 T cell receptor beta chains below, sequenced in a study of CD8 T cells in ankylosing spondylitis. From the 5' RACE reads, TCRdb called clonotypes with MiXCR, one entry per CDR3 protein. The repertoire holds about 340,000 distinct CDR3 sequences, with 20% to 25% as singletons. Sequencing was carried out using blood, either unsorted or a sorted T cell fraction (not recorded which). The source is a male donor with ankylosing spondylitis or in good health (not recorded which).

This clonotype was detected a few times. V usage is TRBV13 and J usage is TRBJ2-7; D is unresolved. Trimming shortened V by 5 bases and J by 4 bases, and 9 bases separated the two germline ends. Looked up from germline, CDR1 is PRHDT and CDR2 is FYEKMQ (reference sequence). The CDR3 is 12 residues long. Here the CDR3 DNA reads TGTGCCAGCAGCATTAGGATGTACGAGCAGTACTTC. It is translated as CASSIRMYEQYF.

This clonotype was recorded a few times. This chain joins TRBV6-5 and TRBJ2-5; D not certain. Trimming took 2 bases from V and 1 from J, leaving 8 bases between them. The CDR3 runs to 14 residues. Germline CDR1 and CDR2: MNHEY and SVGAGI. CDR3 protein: CASSYGLGQETQYF. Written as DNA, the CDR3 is TGTGCCAGCAGTTACGGGTTAGGCCAAGAGACCCAGTACTTC.

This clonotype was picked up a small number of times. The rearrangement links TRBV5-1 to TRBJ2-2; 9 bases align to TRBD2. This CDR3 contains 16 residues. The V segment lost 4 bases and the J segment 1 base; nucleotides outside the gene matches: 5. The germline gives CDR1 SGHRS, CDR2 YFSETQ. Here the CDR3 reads CASSDAGGENTGELFF. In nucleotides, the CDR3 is TGCGCCAGCAGCGACGCGGGAGGGGAGAACACCGGGGAGCTGTTTTTT.

Written as DNA, the CDR3 is TGTGCCAGCAGCCCAGTCCAGAATGAGCAGTTCTTC. Its protein product is CASSPVQNEQFF. The chain carries TRBV7-8 and TRBJ2-1, with D hard to call. Trimming stripped 5 bases from V and 7 bases from J, with 9 bases between. Germline V gene sequence: CDR1 SGHVS, CDR2 FQNEAQ. CDR3 size: 12 residues.

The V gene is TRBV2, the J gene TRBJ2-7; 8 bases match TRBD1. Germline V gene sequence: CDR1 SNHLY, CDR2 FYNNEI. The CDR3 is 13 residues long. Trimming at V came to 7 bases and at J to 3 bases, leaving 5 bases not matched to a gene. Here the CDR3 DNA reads TGTGCCAGCATGGGGACAGGAAGCTACGAGCAGTACTTC. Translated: CASMGTGSYEQYF.

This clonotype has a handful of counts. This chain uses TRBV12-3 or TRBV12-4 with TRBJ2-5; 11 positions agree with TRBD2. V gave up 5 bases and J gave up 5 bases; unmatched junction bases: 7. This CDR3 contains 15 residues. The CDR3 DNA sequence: TGTGCCAGCAGTCGAGAACTAGCGGGGGTGGAGACCCAGTACTTC. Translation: CASSRELAGVETQYF.

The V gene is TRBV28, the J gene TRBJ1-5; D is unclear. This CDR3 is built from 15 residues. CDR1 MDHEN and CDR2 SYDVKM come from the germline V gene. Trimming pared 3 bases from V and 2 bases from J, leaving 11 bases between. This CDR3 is CASSFRYAGNQPQHF. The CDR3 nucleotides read TGTGCCAGCAGTTTTAGGTATGCGGGCAATCAGCCCCAGCATTTT.

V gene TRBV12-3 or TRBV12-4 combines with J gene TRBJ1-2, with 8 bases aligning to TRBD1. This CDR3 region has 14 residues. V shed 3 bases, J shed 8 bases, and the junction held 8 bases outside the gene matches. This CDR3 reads CASSFDRGEGGYTF. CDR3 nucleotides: TGTGCCAGCAGTTTTGACAGGGGAGAAGGGGGCTACACCTTC.

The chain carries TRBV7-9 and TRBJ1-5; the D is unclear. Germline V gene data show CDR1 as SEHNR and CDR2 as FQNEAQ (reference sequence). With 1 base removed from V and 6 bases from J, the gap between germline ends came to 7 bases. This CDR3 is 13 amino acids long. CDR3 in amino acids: CASSLVDTQPQHF. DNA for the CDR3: TGTGCCAGCAGCTTAGTAGACACTCAGCCCCAGCATTTT.

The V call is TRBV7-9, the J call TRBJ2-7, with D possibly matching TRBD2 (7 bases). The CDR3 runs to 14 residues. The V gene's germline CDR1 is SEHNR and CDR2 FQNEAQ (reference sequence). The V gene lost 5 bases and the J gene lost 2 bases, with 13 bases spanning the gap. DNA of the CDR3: TGTGCCAGCAGCGGGCGGGGGCGAACCTACGAGCAGTACTTC. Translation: CASSGRGRTYEQYF.

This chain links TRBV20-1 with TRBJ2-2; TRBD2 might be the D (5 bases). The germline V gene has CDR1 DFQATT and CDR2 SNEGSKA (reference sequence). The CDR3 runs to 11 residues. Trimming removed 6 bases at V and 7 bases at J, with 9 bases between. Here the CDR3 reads CSARLNGELFF. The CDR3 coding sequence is TGCAGTGCGCGACTAAACGGGGAGCTGTTTTTT.

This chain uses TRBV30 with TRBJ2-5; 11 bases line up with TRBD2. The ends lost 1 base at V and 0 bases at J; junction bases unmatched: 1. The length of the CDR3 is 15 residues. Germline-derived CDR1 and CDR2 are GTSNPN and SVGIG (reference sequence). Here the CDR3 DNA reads TGTGCCTGGAGTGGGGGACTAGCGGACCAAGAGACCCAGTACTTC. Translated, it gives CAWSGGLADQETQYF.

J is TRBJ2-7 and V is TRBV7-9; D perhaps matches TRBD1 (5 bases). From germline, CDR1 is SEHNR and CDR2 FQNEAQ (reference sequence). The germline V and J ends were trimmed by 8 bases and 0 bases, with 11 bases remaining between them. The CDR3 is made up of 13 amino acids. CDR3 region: CASGHRSSYEQYF. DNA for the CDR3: TGTGCCAGCGGTCACAGGAGCTCCTACGAGCAGTACTTC.

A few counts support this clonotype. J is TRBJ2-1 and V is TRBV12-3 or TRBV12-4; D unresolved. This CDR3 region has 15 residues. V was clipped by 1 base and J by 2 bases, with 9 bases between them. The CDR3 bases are TGTGCCAGCAGTTTAGGGCAGCCGACCTACAATGAGCAGTTCTTC. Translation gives CASSLGQPTYNEQFF.

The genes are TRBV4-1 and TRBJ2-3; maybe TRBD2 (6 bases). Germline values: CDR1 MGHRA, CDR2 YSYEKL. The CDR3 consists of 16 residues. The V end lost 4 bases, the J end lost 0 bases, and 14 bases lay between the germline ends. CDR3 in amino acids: CASSPPGGISTDTQYF. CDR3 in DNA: TGCGCCAGCAGCCCCCCCGGCGGGATTAGCACAGATACGCAGTATTTT.

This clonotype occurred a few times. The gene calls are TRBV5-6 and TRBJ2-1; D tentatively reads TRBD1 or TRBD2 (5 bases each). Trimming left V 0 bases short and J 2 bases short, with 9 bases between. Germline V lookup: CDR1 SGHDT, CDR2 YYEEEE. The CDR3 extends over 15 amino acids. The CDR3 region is CASSLAGAAYNEQFF. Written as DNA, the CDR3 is TGTGCCAGCAGCTTGGCCGGGGCCGCCTACAATGAGCAGTTCTTC.

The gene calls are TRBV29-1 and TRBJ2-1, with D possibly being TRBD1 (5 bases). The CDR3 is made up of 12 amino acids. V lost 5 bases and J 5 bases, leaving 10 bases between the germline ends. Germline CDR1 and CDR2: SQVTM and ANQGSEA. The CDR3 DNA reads TGCAGCGTTCTGGGGCAGGACAATGAGCAGTTCTTC. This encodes CSVLGQDNEQFF.

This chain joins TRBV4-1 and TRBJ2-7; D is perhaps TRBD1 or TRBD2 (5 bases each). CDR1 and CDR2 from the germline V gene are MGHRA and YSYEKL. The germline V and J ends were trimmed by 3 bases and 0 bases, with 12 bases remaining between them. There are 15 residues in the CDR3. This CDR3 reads CASSQSGTASYEQYF. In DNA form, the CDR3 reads TGCGCCAGCAGCCAGTCCGGGACGGCCTCCTACGAGCAGTACTTC.

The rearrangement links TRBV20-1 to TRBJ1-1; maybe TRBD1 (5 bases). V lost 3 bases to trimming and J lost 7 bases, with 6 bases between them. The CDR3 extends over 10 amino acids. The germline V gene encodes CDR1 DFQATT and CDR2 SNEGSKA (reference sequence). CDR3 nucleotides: TGCAGTGCTAGTACAGGTGAAGCTTTCTTT. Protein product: CSASTGEAFF.

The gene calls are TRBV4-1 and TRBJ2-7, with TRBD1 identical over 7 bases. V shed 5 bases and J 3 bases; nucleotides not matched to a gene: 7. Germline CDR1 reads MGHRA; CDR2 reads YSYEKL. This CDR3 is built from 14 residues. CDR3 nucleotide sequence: TGCGCCAGCAGCTACGACAGGGACCTCTACGAGCAGTACTTC. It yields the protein CASSYDRDLYEQYF.

The CDR3 nucleotides read TGTGCCAGCAGTGGCCTTGGGACGGCCAATGAGCAGTTCTTC. This gives the protein CASSGLGTANEQFF. The V gene is TRBV25-1, the J gene TRBJ2-1; D assignment may be TRBD1 or TRBD2 (5 bases each). The CDR3 contains 14 residues. V lost 4 bases, J lost 6 bases, and 13 bases lay in between. CDR1 MGHDK and CDR2 SYGVNS come from the germline V gene.